Presented here are 28 T cell receptor beta chains from one specimen sequenced in a study of OX40 agonist ivuxolimab in advanced cancers. The library was produced with the immunoSEQ multiplex PCR assay. Imported from immuneACCESS, the table was reduced by TCRdb to in-frame sequences with V and J called. These copies leave out some clones; in studies compared against another copy, an unresolved V gene accounts for under half, and the cause of the remainder is not known. In all, the sample holds about 66,000 clones, and roughly 80% of those were seen once. The top ten clonotypes cover about 1.6% of the sample. The sample here was CD4+ or CD8+ T cells sorted from blood, taken in a trial of the OX40 agonist ivuxolimab. The receptors shown here come from an adult with an advanced solid tumor such as melanoma, head and neck, liver or kidney cancer.

The genes are TRBV13 and TRBJ2-1; unclear D gene. This CDR3 is built from 16 residues. V lost 4 bases to trimming and J lost 0 bases, with 13 bases between them. In germline, CDR1 is PRHDT, CDR2 FYEKMQ (reference sequence). The CDR3 sequence is CASSSRLESSYNEQFF. The CDR3 region has the DNA TGTGCCAGCAGCTCCAGACTGGAGAGCTCCTACAATGAGCAGTTCTTC.

The V and J genes are TRBV18 and TRBJ2-5; perhaps TRBD1 as D (5 bases). The germline V gene has CDR1 KGHSH and CDR2 LQKENI. V dropped 2 bases and J dropped 5 bases, with 9 bases sitting between them. CDR3 length: 13 residues. The CDR3 DNA sequence: TGTGCCAGCTCACCAAGGGGTCAGGAGACCCAGTACTTC. This codes for CASSPRGQETQYF.

This clone was counted between two and nine times. J is TRBJ1-3 and V is TRBV4-1; D gene uncertain. The CDR3 contains 16 residues. Germline-derived CDR1 and CDR2 are MGHRA and YSYEKL. Trimming took 3 bases from V and 2 from J, leaving 14 bases between them. The CDR3 loop is CASSHYAINTGNTIYF. The DNA for the CDR3 is TGCGCCAGCAGCCACTATGCCATCAATACTGGAAACACCATATATTTT.

The chain joins TRBV28 to TRBJ2-7, with 8 bases fitting TRBD2. The CDR3 has 15 residues. From germline, CDR1 is MDHEN and CDR2 SYDVKM. The V and J ends lost 6 bases and 0 bases, in that order; junction bases with no gene match: 7. The CDR3 reads CASRASGSRSYEQYF. The CDR3 region has the DNA TGTGCCAGCAGAGCTAGCGGGTCCCGCTCCTACGAGCAGTACTTC.

The chain is built from TRBV27 and TRBJ2-7; the match to TRBD1 covers 11 bases. The length of the CDR3 is 14 residues. The germline gives CDR1 MNHEY, CDR2 SMNVEV (reference sequence). The V and J ends lost 5 bases and 3 bases, in that order; junction bases with no gene match: 3. CDR3 protein: CASSQDRGHYEQYF. The CDR3 DNA is TGTGCCAGCAGTCAGGACAGGGGGCACTACGAGCAGTACTTC.

This chain joins TRBV19 and TRBJ1-1, with 9 bases aligning to TRBD1. Trimming took 6 bases from V and 2 from J; bases not matched to a gene: 1. CDR3 length: 13 amino acids. CDR1 and CDR2 (germline): LNHDA, SQIVND (reference sequence). The chain's CDR3 is CASRGQGNTEAFF. The CDR3 coding sequence is TGTGCCAGTAGGGGACAGGGAAACACTGAAGCTTTCTTT. Variable domain in full (rest from reference TRBV19 and TRBJ1-1): DGGITQSPKYLFRKEGQNVTLSCEQNLNHDAMYWYRQDPGQGLRLIYYSQIVNDFQKGDIAEGYSVSREKKESFPLTVTSAQKNPTAFYLCASRGQGNTEAFFGQGTRLTVV.

V is TRBV27 and J is TRBJ2-5, with 7 bases lining up with TRBD1. The CDR3 consists of 13 residues. The J segment lost 4 bases and the V segment lost 5 bases, leaving 4 bases of the junction unmatched. Germline CDR1 and CDR2: MNHEY and SMNVEV (reference sequence). CDR3 in DNA: TGTGCCAGCAGTACCGGACAGGCAGAGACCCAGTACTTC. Translated: CASSTGQAETQYF.

The rearrangement joins TRBV15 to TRBJ2-2, with D perhaps TRBD2 (5 bases). Looked up from germline, CDR1 is LNHNV and CDR2 is YYDKDF (reference sequence). Trimming stripped 5 bases from V and 5 bases from J, with 9 bases between. The CDR3 covers 13 residues. CDR3 in amino acids: CATSGSRTGELFF. CDR3 nucleotide sequence: TGTGCCACCAGCGGGAGTCGGACCGGGGAGCTGTTTTTT.

The chain recombines TRBV18 with TRBJ2-5, with a possible D match to TRBD1 (5 bases). The CDR3 sequence is 16 residues long. V shed 6 bases and J shed 1 base, with 18 bases lying between them. Germline V gives CDR1 KGHSH, CDR2 LQKENI. CDR3 in amino acids: CASSPDSLQSQETQYF. CDR3 nucleotides: TGTGCCAGCTCGCCCGACAGCCTACAGAGCCAAGAGACCCAGTACTTC.

The chain recombines TRBV6-6 with TRBJ2-7; 7 bases align to TRBD2. The CDR3 is made up of 16 amino acids. Germline trimming cut 2 bases from V and 0 bases from J; bases unmatched to any gene: 7. Germline V gene data show CDR1 as MNHNY and CDR2 as SVGAGI (reference sequence). The CDR3 reads CASSYGGGSSSYEQYF. The CDR3 nucleotides are TGTGCCAGCAGTTACGGGGGGGGAAGTAGCTCCTACGAGCAGTACTTC.

This clone was counted only a few times. The CDR3 region is CASSQLAASSYNEQFF. The CDR3 DNA follows: TGCGCCAGCAGCCAACTAGCGGCGAGCTCCTACAATGAGCAGTTCTTC. The genes are TRBV5-1 and TRBJ2-1, with 8 bases lining up with TRBD2. The CDR3 runs to 16 residues. V was clipped by 4 bases and J by 0 bases; unmatched bases: 6. Germline V lookup: CDR1 SGHRS, CDR2 YFSETQ.

The V gene is TRBV2, the J gene TRBJ2-5, with a weak D call TRBD2 (5 bases). CDR1 is SNHLY, CDR2 FYNNEI, per germline. Trimming left V 6 bases short and J 3 bases short, with 11 bases between. The CDR3 extends over 13 amino acids. CDR3 loop: CASSPDLEETQYF. The CDR3 coding sequence is TGTGCCAGCAGCCCGGACTTGGAAGAGACCCAGTACTTC.

The chain combines TRBV6-6 with TRBJ2-5; D gene unclear. The V end was cut by 3 bases, the J end by 2 bases, with 10 bases between. CDR3 length: 14 residues. The germline CDR1 and CDR2 sequences are MNHNY and SVGAGI (reference sequence). The CDR3 bases are TGTGCCAGCAGTTATGGCATGGAACAAGAGACCCAGTACTTC. Protein: CASSYGMEQETQYF.

The genes are TRBV28 and TRBJ1-5; D is perhaps TRBD1 (5 bases). Looked up from germline, CDR1 is MDHEN and CDR2 is SYDVKM. The germline V and J ends were trimmed by 4 bases and 0 bases, with 7 bases remaining between them. The length of the CDR3 is 14 residues. The CDR3, as DNA: TGTGCCAGCAGTTCAGGGTATAGCAATCAGCCCCAGCATTTT. Translated, it gives CASSSGYSNQPQHF. The complete variable domain, with remaining parts taken from reference TRBV28 and TRBJ1-5, reads DVKVTQSSRYLVKRTGEKVFLECVQDMDHENMFWYRQDPGLGLRLIYFSYDVKMKEKGDIPEGYSVSREKKERFSLILESASTNQTSMYLCASSSGYSNQPQHFGDGTRLSIL.

V is TRBV29-1 and J is TRBJ2-1; D is ambiguous. The CDR3 covers 15 residues. The germline CDR1 and CDR2 sequences are SQVTM and ANQGSEA. The V end was cut by 2 bases, the J end by 0 bases, with 11 bases between. The CDR3 DNA reads as TGCAGCGTTGAACCTTCTCGACACTCCTACAATGAGCAGTTCTTC. Translating it yields CSVEPSRHSYNEQFF.

The genes are TRBV5-1 and TRBJ1-6; no firm D call. Germline CDR1 and CDR2: SGHRS and YFSETQ. The CDR3 sequence is 14 residues long. V was shortened by 1 base and J by 7 bases, with 9 bases between the two germline ends. Here the CDR3 DNA reads TGCGCCAGCAGCTTGACCGCCGGGAATTCACCCCTCCACTTT. Encoded protein: CASSLTAGNSPLHF.

This chain connects TRBV29-1 to TRBJ2-3, with TRBD2 as a possible D gene (5 bases). The CDR3 length is 14 residues. Germline V lookup: CDR1 SQVTM, CDR2 ANQGSEA. V gave up 1 base and J gave up 2 bases, with 10 bases separating them. The CDR3 sequence is CSVEVPGSTDTQYF. Here the CDR3 DNA reads TGCAGCGTTGAAGTTCCGGGGTCCACAGATACGCAGTATTTT.

The chain couples TRBV6-5 to TRBJ2-3, with D unresolved. The CDR3 is 10 amino acids. The V end lost 8 bases, the J end lost 7 bases, and 7 bases lay between the germline ends. Germline V gene data show CDR1 as MNHEY and CDR2 as SVGAGI. The CDR3 loop reads CASGRHTQYF. The DNA for the CDR3 is TGTGCCAGCGGACGGCATACGCAGTATTTT.

The chain combines TRBV19 with TRBJ2-7; 8 bases fit TRBD1. Losses at the gene ends were 3 bases for V and 7 bases for J; bases not matched to a gene: 5. Germline CDR1 reads LNHDA; CDR2 reads SQIVND (reference sequence). This CDR3 is 13 amino acids long. CDR3 nucleotide sequence: TGTGCCAGTAGTATCCGGACAGGGTGGGAGCAGTACTTC. Encoded protein: CASSIRTGWEQYF.

CDR3 region: CASSPQGPNTEAFF. Here the CDR3 DNA reads TGCGCCAGCAGCCCACAGGGACCGAACACTGAAGCTTTCTTT. The chain joins TRBV5-1 to TRBJ1-1; maybe TRBD1 (6 bases). CDR1 is SGHRS and CDR2 is YFSETQ in the germline V gene. The CDR3 runs 14 residues. Trimming took 4 bases from V and 1 from J, leaving 11 bases between them.

CDR3 protein: CASSPLGGNYGYTF. CDR3 DNA sequence: TGTGCCAGCAGTCCCCTAGGGGGGAACTATGGCTACACCTTC. The J gene is TRBJ1-2, the V gene TRBV2, with a tentative D call TRBD1 (6 bases). Between the trimmed V and J ends, which lost 5 bases and 2 bases, there was a span of 12 bases. This CDR3 has 14 residues. Per germline, CDR1 SNHLY and CDR2 FYNNEI. The full variable domain, its missing parts supplied by reference TRBV2 and TRBJ1-2, is EPEVTQTPSHQVTQMGQEVILRCVPISNHLYFYWYRQILGQKVEFLVSFYNNEISEKSEIFDDQFSVERPDGSNFTLKIRSTKLEDSAMYFCASSPLGGNYGYTFGSGTRLTVV.

This rearrangement joins TRBV6-1 to TRBJ1-2; a weak D match, TRBD1 (5 bases). The germline V gene encodes CDR1 MNHNS and CDR2 SASEGT. CDR3 length: 14 residues. Trimming left V 2 bases short and J 4 bases short, with 11 bases between. The CDR3 bases are TGTGCCAGCAGTGAAACGGGACGGGGCTATGGCTACACCTTC. Its translation: CASSETGRGYGYTF.

The J gene is TRBJ2-6, the V gene TRBV4-1; no reliable D call. This CDR3 is built from 17 residues. CDR1 is MGHRA and CDR2 is YSYEKL in the germline V gene. The V end was cut by 6 bases, the J end by 0 bases, with 15 bases between. Here the CDR3 reads CASRSGESPSGANVLTF. The CDR3 nucleotides read TGCGCCAGCAGGTCGGGTGAAAGCCCCTCTGGGGCCAACGTCCTGACTTTC.

The chain has TRBV11-2 and TRBJ1-1; 7 bases align to TRBD1. The germline V gene has CDR1 SGHAT and CDR2 FQNNGV. The V gene end was trimmed by 0 bases and the J gene end by 7 bases; junction bases not matched to a gene: 11. This CDR3 contains 16 residues. CDR3 bases: TGTGCCAGCAGCTTAGAACAGGGGTTTGGAGGACTTGAAGCTTTCTTT. Encoded protein: CASSLEQGFGGLEAFF. Using reference TRBV11-2 and TRBJ1-1 for the parts outside the CDR3, the full variable domain is EAGVAQSPRYKIIEKRQSVAFWCNPISGHATLYWYQQILGQGPKLLIQFQNNGVVDDSQLPKDRFSAERLKGVDSTLKIQPAKLEDSAVYLCASSLEQGFGGLEAFFGQGTRLTVV.

The V gene is TRBV6-1, the J gene TRBJ2-1; 7 bases line up with TRBD2. In germline, CDR1 is MNHNS, CDR2 SASEGT. V lost 7 bases to trimming and J lost 8 bases; unmatched junction nucleotides: 8. CDR3 length: 13 amino acids. CDR3 protein: CASMVFGGYEQFF. CDR3 DNA: TGTGCCAGCATGGTCTTCGGGGGGTATGAGCAGTTCTTC.

The chain combines TRBV19 with TRBJ2-3; 8 bases align to TRBD1. V shed 1 base, J shed 1 base, and the junction held 4 bases outside the gene matches. Per the germline V gene, CDR1 is LNHDA and CDR2 is SQIVND (reference sequence). This CDR3 is built from 16 residues. CDR3 sequence (DNA): TGTGCCAGTAGTATAGGATTGGGACAGGGCACAGATACGCAGTATTTT. This translates into CASSIGLGQGTDTQYF.

V usage is TRBV15 and J usage is TRBJ2-7, with D maybe TRBD1 (6 bases). Trimming took off 1 base at V and 2 bases at J, with 15 bases between the two ends. Germline V CDR1 and CDR2: LNHNV, YYDKDF (reference sequence). The CDR3 sequence is 16 residues long. DNA of the CDR3: TGTGCCACCAGCAGAGTTACAGGGATATTGGCCTACGAGCAGTACTTC. Its protein is CATSRVTGILAYEQYF.

The chain has TRBV5-1 and TRBJ1-4; D perhaps matches TRBD1 (5 bases). V lost 1 base, J lost 3 bases, and 10 bases lay in between. Germline V lookup: CDR1 SGHRS, CDR2 YFSETQ. The CDR3 contains 15 residues. The CDR3 sequence is CASSLIGAANEKLFF. The CDR3 nucleotides read TGCGCCAGCAGCTTGATCGGGGCGGCTAATGAAAAACTGTTTTTT.